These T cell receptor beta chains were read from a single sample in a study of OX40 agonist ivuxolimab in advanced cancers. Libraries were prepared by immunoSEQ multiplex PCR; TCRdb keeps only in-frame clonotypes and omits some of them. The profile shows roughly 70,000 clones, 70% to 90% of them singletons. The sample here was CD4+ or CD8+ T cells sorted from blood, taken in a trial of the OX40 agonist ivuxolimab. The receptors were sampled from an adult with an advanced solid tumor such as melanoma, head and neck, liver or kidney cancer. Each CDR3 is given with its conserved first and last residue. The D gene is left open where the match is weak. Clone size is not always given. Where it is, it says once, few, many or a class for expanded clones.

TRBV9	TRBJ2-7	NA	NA	CASSVGQRYEQYF	TGTGCCAGCAGCGTAGGACAGCGATACGAGCAGTACTTC
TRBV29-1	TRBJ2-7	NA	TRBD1	CSVRFGTGGYEQYF	TGCAGCGTTCGTTTTGGGACAGGGGGATACGAGCAGTACTTC
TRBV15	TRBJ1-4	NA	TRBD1	CATSRPQGGYEKLFF	TGTGCCACCAGCAGACCTCAGGGGGGGTATGAAAAACTGTTTTTT
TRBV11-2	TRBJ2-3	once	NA	CASSLWTTTDTQYF	TGTGCCAGCAGCTTATGGACTACTACAGATACGCAGTATTTT
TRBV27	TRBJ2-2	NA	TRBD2	CASSFGTSGRVGELFF	TGTGCCAGCAGTTTCGGGACTAGCGGGAGGGTCGGGGAGCTGTTTTTT
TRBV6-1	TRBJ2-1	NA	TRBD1	CASSGQGNNEQFF	TGTGCCAGCAGTGGACAGGGGAACAATGAGCAGTTCTTC
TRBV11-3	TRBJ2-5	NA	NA	CASSLVAQETQYF	TGTGCCAGCAGCCTGGTGGCCCAAGAGACCCAGTACTTC
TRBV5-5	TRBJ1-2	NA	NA	CASSLAPPNYGYTF	TGTGCCAGCAGCTTGGCACCTCCAAACTATGGCTACACCTTC
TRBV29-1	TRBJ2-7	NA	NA	CSVVREGSYEQYF	TGCAGCGTGGTAAGAGAGGGCTCCTACGAGCAGTACTTC
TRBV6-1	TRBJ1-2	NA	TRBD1	CASNLIRGGAYGYTF	TGTGCCAGCAACCTGATAAGAGGGGGCGCATATGGCTACACCTTC
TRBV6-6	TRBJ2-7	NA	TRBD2	CASRLDGRDYEQYF	TGTGCCAGCCGTCTCGACGGGAGGGACTACGAGCAGTACTTC
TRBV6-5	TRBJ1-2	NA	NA	CASRVITASDGYTF	TGTGCCAGCCGGGTTATAACAGCTTCCGATGGCTACACCTTC
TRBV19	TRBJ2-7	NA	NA	CASSPRTARDEQYF	TGTGCCAGTAGTCCCCGGACAGCTCGTGACGAGCAGTACTTC
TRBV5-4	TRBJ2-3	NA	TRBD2	CASSFRGTSGTDTQYF	TGTGCCAGCAGCTTTAGGGGGACTAGCGGCACAGATACGCAGTATTTT
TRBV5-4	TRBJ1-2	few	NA	CASSFEGPLPTF	TGTGCCAGCAGCTTCGAGGGACCTCTCCCCACCTTC
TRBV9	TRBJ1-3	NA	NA	CASSVEPSGNTIYF	TGTGCCAGCAGCGTGGAGCCCTCTGGAAACACCATATATTTT
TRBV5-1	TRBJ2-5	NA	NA	CASSFLSQGETQYF	TGCGCCAGCAGCTTCCTCAGCCAGGGAGAGACCCAGTACTTC
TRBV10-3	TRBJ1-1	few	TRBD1	CAIGETGGRFTEAFF	TGTGCCATCGGGGAGACAGGGGGAAGATTCACTGAAGCTTTCTTT
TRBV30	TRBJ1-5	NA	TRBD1	CAWSERQGSNQPQHF	TGTGCCTGGAGCGAACGACAGGGCTCAAATCAGCCCCAGCATTTT
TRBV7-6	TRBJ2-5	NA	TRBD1	CASSTRTGERKETQYF	TGTGCCAGCAGCACCCGGACAGGGGAAAGGAAAGAGACCCAGTACTTC
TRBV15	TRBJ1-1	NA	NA	CATSKGGYTEAFF	TGTGCCACCAGCAAAGGAGGTTACACTGAAGCTTTCTTT
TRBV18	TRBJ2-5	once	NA	CASSPPGETQYF	TGTGCCAGCTCACCACCGGGAGAGACCCAGTACTTC
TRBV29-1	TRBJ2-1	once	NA	CSAPRGLGPYNEQFF	TGCAGCGCGCCTCGGGGGTTAGGGCCCTACAATGAGCAGTTCTTC
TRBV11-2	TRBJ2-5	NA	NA	CASSRTGGTGTQETQYF	TGTGCCAGCAGCCGGACGGGGGGAACAGGGACGCAAGAGACCCAGTACTTC
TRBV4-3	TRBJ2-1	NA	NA	CASSQDLSGGDYNEQFF	TGCGCCAGCAGCCAAGATCTCAGCGGAGGGGACTACAATGAGCAGTTCTTC
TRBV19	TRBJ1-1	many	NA	CASSIQRGRTEAFF	TGTGCCAGTAGTATACAACGGGGAAGGACTGAAGCTTTCTTT
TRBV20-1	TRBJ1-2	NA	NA	CSASQAYGYTF	TGCAGTGCTAGCCAGGCCTATGGCTACACCTTC
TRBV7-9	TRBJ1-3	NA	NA	CASSPESGPGNTIYF	TGTGCCAGCAGTCCCGAGTCGGGCCCTGGAAACACCATATATTTT
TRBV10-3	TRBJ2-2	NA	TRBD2	CAISGTSGATGELFF	TGTGCCATCAGCGGGACTAGCGGGGCCACCGGGGAGCTGTTTTTT
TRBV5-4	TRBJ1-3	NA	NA	CASSLAFGDGNTIYF	TGTGCCAGCAGCTTGGCCTTCGGGGACGGAAACACCATATATTTT
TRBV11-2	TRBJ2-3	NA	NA	CASSLWSPPGDTQYF	TGTGCCAGCAGCTTATGGTCCCCCCCCGGGGATACGCAGTATTTT
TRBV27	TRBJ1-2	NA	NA	CASSLRADNYGYTF	TGTGCCAGCAGTTTAAGGGCCGATAACTATGGCTACACCTTC
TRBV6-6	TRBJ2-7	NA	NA	CASSPTVYYSDEQYF	TGTGCCAGCAGCCCCACGGTGTACTACAGCGACGAGCAGTACTTC
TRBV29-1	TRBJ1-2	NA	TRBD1	CSVGAGQGVGGYTF	TGCAGCGTTGGAGCGGGACAGGGGGTGGGTGGCTACACCTTC
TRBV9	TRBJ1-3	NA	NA	CASNRDGREIGTIYF	TGTGCCAGCAATCGGGACGGAAGGGAGATCGGCACCATATATTTT
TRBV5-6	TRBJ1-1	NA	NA	CASSLVYRNTEAFF	TGTGCCAGCAGCTTGGTTTACAGGAACACTGAAGCTTTCTTT
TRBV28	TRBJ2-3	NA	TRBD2	CASSSIPLAGVPDTQYF	TGTGCCAGCAGTTCCATCCCCCTAGCGGGAGTTCCGGATACGCAGTATTTT
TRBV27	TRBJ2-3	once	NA	CASRERGRAYTQYF	TGTGCCAGCAGGGAACGGGGGCGGGCTTATACGCAGTATTTT
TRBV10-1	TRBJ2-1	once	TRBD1	CASSPDRYNEQFF	TGCGCCAGCAGTCCGGACAGGTACAATGAGCAGTTCTTC
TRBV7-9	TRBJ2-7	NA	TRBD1	CASSAGTGVGYEQYF	TGTGCCAGCAGCGCAGGGACAGGGGTCGGCTACGAGCAGTACTTC
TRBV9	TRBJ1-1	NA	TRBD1	CASSVTGGRTEAFF	TGTGCCAGCAGCGTTACAGGGGGTCGCACTGAAGCTTTCTTT
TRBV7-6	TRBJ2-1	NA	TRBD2	CASSLVGLAGGQGEQFF	TGTGCCAGCAGCTTAGTGGGTCTAGCGGGAGGGCAAGGCGAGCAGTTCTTC
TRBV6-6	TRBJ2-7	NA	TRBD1	CASVPGQTYEQYF	TGTGCCAGCGTTCCGGGACAGACCTACGAGCAGTACTTC
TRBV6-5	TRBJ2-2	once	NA	CASSKRDGNTGELFF	TGTGCCAGCAGTAAGAGGGACGGAAACACCGGGGAGCTGTTTTTT
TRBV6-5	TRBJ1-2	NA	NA	CASSYQRRRNYGYTF	TGTGCCAGCAGTTACCAGCGTCGCAGGAACTATGGCTACACCTTC
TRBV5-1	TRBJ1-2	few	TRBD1	CASSLETGIFGGYTF	TGCGCCAGCAGCTTGGAGACAGGGATCTTTGGTGGCTACACCTTC